The clone carrying this T cell receptor beta chain has just a few counts. The antigen is undetermined. These data come from a study of T cell repertoires in cytomegalovirus infection. Whole-study context: Matching HLA type, along with CMV infection, was indicated by public TCR beta signatures.

V dropped 2 bases and J dropped 0 bases, with 12 bases sitting between them. The germline V gene encodes CDR1 SGHDT and CDR2 YYEEEE. The CDR3 runs 15 residues. TCRdb independently ran MiXCR on the reads; one entry per CDR3 protein. The sample contains around 570,000 distinct CDR3 sequences, about 39% of which appear only once. General study points: Cumulated frequencies of public TCR beta families served to identify carriers of CMV plus the relevant HLA. The response measured ex vivo was dominated by TCR beta clonotypes (HLA-C-restricted and CMV-specific).

The chain links TRBV5-6 to TRBJ2-7; TRBD1 might be the D (6 bases). This TCR came from a human donor in good health (CMV status not recorded). Some clones in this sample may be carry-over from other donors' samples. The sequences come from cultured PBMCs, collected from culture after CMV antigen stimulation. CDR3 region: CASSFGQPYSYEQYF. Written as DNA, the CDR3 is TGTGCCAGCAGCTTTGGACAGCCCTACTCCTACGAGCAGTACTTC.